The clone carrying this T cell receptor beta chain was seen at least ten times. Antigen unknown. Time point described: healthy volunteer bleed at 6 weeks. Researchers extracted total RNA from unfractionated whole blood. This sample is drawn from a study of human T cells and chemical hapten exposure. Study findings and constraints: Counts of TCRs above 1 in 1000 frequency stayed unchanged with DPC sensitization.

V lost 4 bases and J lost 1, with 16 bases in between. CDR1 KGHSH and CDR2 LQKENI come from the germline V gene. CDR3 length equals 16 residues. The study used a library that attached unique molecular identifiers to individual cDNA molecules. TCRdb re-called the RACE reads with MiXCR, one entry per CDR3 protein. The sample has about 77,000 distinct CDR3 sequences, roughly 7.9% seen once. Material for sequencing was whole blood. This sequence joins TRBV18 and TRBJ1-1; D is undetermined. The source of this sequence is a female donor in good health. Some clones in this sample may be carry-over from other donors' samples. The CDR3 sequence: CASSLVTGRSNTEAFF. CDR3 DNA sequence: TGTGCCAGCTCACTCGTGACGGGTAGATCGAACACTGAAGCTTTCTTT.